This is a list of T cell receptor beta chains from one sample in a study of cytomegalovirus exposure and HLA in healthy donors. Data came from immunoSEQ multiplex PCR; TCRdb stores just in-frame clones and leaves some out. Here the sample spans roughly 77,000 clones, about a tenth being singletons. Sequencing used PBMCs. These receptors were taken from a man aged 55 to 70 in good health and CMV-seropositive. The CDR3 runs from the conserved cysteine through the conserved F or W. D genes are given only for firm matches. Not all rows give a size; the values are once, few, many and, for expanded clones, a class.

TRBV10-3	NA	NA	TRBJ1-4	CAISESAGVGEKLFF	TGTGCCATCAGTGAGTCAGCAGGGGTAGGGGAAAAACTGTTTTTT
TRBV6-5	TRBD1	NA	TRBJ1-1	CASQPGQLLEAFF	TGTGCCAGTCAACCGGGACAGCTGCTTGAAGCTTTCTTT
TRBV5-1	NA	NA	TRBJ1-1	CASSLDIGRPEAFF	TGCGCCAGCAGCTTAGACATCGGGAGGCCTGAAGCTTTCTTT
TRBV19	TRBD1	NA	TRBJ2-3	CASRTGGTTDTQYF	TGTGCCAGCAGGACAGGGGGGACCACAGATACGCAGTATTTT
TRBV4-1	TRBD1	few	TRBJ2-6	CASSEERDRVSGANVLTF	TGCGCCAGCAGCGAAGAGCGGGACAGGGTCTCTGGGGCCAACGTCCTGACTTTC
TRBV30	NA	NA	TRBJ2-7	CALGGVEQYF	TGTGCCTTAGGCGGGGTCGAGCAGTACTTC
TRBV5-1	NA	few	TRBJ1-2	CASSEIDINYGYTF	TGCGCCAGCAGCGAGATCGACATAAACTATGGCTACACCTTC
TRBV30	NA	few	TRBJ2-7	CAWSVGAGRSSYEQYF	TGTGCCTGGAGTGTAGGGGCAGGGAGGAGCTCCTACGAGCAGTACTTC
TRBV4-1	TRBD2	few	TRBJ2-5	CASSQGSTSGAETQYF	TGCGCCAGCAGCCAAGGTAGTACTAGCGGGGCAGAGACCCAGTACTTC
TRBV30	NA	NA	TRBJ1-6	CAWSASGFTSPLHF	TGTGCCTGGAGCGCCAGCGGGTTTACTTCACCCCTCCACTTT